Sequencing of this T cell receptor beta chain was carried out in a study of blood T cell repertoires in COVID-19. Study-level background: Sites across the United States, Italy and Spain contributed samples from acute and convalescent COVID-19. Sample material is recorded as cDNA or gDNA derived from T cells, B-cell-depleted T cells, or PBMCs.

As originally analysed: How many nucleated cells were present was estimated from reference gene primer amplification. Assay used: immunoSEQ multiplex PCR; TCRdb lists only in-frame clones, some missing. Clone size and V and J calls were adopted from that table, with D and trimming inferred from the DNA. Of around 180,000 clones in the sample, approximately 90% are singletons; the top ten hold around 2.3%. Looked up from germline, CDR1 is KGHSH and CDR2 is LQKENI. The CDR3 runs to 15 residues. V trimming: 3 bases; J trimming: 5 bases; junction bases outside the gene matches: 8. The J gene is TRBJ2-5, the V gene TRBV18, with 8 bases identical to TRBD1. Sequenced sample: peripheral blood. This receptor was identified in a man between 65 and 85 years old with active or convalescent COVID-19. CDR3 DNA: TGTGCCAGCTCACCTTCAGGGGGCTTAAGGGAGACCCAGTACTTC. The encoded protein is CASSPSGGLRETQYF.